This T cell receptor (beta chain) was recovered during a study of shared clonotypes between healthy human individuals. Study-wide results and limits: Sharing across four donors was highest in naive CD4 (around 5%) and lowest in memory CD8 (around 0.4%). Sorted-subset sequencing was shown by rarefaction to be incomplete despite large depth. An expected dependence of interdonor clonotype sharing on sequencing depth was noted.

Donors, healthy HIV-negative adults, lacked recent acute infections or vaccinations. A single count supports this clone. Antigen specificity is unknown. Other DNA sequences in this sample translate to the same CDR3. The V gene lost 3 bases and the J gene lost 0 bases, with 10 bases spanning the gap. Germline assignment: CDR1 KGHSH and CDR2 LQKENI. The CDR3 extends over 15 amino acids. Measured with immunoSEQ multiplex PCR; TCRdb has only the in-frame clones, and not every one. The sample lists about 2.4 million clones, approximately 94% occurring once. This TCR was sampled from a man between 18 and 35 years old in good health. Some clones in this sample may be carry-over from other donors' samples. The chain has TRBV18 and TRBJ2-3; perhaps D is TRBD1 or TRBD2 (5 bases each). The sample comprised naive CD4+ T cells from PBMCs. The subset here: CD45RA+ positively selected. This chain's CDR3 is CASSPGTTSTDTQYF. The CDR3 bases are TGTGCCAGCTCACCCGGGACCACTAGCACAGATACGCAGTATTTT.